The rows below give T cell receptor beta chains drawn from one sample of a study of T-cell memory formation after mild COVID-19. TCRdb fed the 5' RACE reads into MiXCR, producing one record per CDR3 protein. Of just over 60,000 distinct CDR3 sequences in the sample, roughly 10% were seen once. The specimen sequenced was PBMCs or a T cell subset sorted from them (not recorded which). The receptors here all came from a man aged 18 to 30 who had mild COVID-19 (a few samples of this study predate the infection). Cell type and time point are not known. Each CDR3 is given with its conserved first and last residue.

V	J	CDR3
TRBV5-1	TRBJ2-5	CASSGAGDGWETQYF
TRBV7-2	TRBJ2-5	CASSSLGVTQYF
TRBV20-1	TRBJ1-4	CSARTETKEKLFF
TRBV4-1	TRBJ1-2	CASSQAPGQGISGYTF
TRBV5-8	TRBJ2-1	CASNWGSPYNEQFF
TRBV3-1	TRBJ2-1	CASSQERGKQFF
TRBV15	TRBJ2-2	CATSGRPAQSIPGELFF
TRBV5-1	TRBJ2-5	CASSLALQGQETQYF
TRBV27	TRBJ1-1	CASSPFTRTLNTEAFF
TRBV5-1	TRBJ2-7	CASSRQGDYEQYF
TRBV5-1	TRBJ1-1	CASSSLRRGEAFF
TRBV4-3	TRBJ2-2	CASGTPVGGGELFF
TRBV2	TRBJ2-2	CASSPIGTVGGTNTGELFF
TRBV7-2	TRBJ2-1	CASSSTTEYNEQFF
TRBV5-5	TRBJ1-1	CASSDSAEAFF
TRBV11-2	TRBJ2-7	CASSLGPSGENEQYF
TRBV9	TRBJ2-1	CASSVGLAGSSYNEQFF
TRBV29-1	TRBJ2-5	CSVARETQYF
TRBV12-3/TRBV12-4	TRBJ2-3	CAISQASSAGAGDTQYF
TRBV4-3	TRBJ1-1	CASSQDGGWKNTEAFF
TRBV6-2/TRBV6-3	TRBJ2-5	CASTNVRGETQYF
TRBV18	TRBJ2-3	CASLVGLGTDTQYF
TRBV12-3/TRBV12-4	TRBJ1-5	CASKRSDNQPQHF
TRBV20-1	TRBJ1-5	CSANTGVGQPQHF
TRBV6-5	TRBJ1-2	CASSYSGVSVHGYTF
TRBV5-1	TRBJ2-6	CASSSASGSSGANVLTF